The sequence of this T cell receptor (beta chain) was determined in a study of low-dose radiotherapy and immunotherapy resistance in tumors. About the study: Cohort 1 was given 0.5 Gy fractions every 2 weeks, 6.5 Gy in total.

CDR1 is ENHRY, CDR2 SYGVKD, per germline. V gave up 10 bases and J gave up 7 bases, with 17 bases separating them. The CDR3 covers 12 residues. Noted time point: before trial treatment. As their treatment, donors received nivolumab, ipilimumab, aspirin, low-dose cyclophosphamide and low-dose radiotherapy. Each eligible patient had an advanced solid tumor, and these tumors lacked tumor-infiltrating lymphocytes. Primers used for first-strand cDNA, a TRAV- and TRBV-specific set, covered both alpha and beta chains. TCR amplification used roughly 20 PCR cycles, a constant-region primer and a V-primer adapter. By in vitro transcription, the isolated mRNA was amplified. MiXCR, run by TCRdb on the reads, gives a single entry per CDR3 protein. The repertoire includes 65,000 to 100,000 distinct CDR3 sequences, roughly 19% of them detected once, and about 2.5% sits in the top ten. This clonotype appeared many times.

The source is a male donor with prostate cancer. The genes are TRBV10-3 and TRBJ2-7; weak D call: TRBD1 (6 bases). The specimen comprised PBMCs, sampled before treatment. The chain's CDR3 is CATQGRTGEQYF. Written as DNA, the CDR3 is TGTGCCACGCAGGGGCGGACGGGAGAGCAGTACTTC.